What follows are 20 T cell receptor beta chains derived from one specimen sequenced in a study of cytomegalovirus exposure and HLA in healthy donors. Use of 60 Vbeta and 13 Jbeta primers characterized the PCR. Some clones are missing from TCRdb's copy, which holds only in-frame ones; the method was immunoSEQ multiplex PCR. The data contain some 190,000 clones, around 80% of them seen just once; the ten biggest clones take up roughly 2.5%. Sequencing used PBMCs. Every receptor here comes from a woman between 25 and 40 years old in good health and CMV-seropositive.

The rearrangement joins TRBV7-6 to TRBJ1-5; 7 bases map to TRBD1. CDR1 is SGHVS, CDR2 FNYEAQ, per germline. Unmatched junction bases numbered 8, after V lost 0 bases and J lost 3 bases. The CDR3 spans 17 residues. The CDR3 nucleotides read TGTGCCAGCAGCTTAGCGGACAGGCTTTACTTCAATCAGCCCCAGCATTTT. This encodes CASSLADRLYFNQPQHF.

This clone was seen once. The gene calls are TRBV5-1 and TRBJ2-1, with D possibly matching TRBD2 (5 bases). The germline V gene has CDR1 SGHRS and CDR2 YFSETQ. CDR3 size: 16 residues. The V end lost 3 bases, the J end lost 0 bases, and 13 bases lay between the germline ends. The CDR3 is CASSSTRESSYNEQFF. CDR3 nucleotides: TGCGCCAGCAGCTCCACTAGGGAGAGCTCCTACAATGAGCAGTTCTTC.

The sample holds a few counts of this clone. This chain uses TRBV2 with TRBJ2-3; 9 nucleotides agree with TRBD2. The ends lost 2 bases at V and 2 bases at J; junction bases unmatched: 5. CDR3 length: 16 amino acids. Germline V gives CDR1 SNHLY, CDR2 FYNNEI. The CDR3 DNA sequence: TGTGCCAGCAGTGAATTGCTAGCGGGGACCACAGATACGCAGTATTTT. This encodes CASSELLAGTTDTQYF.

The chain is built from TRBV4-3 and TRBJ2-3; D gene unclear. The CDR3 length is 15 residues. Trimming pared 0 bases from V and 0 bases from J, leaving 7 bases between. Germline-derived CDR1 and CDR2 are LGHNA and YSLEER. Here the CDR3 DNA reads TGCGCCAGCAGCCAAGAGGCCATTAGCACAGATACGCAGTATTTT. Protein: CASSQEAISTDTQYF.

The CDR3 DNA is TGTGCCTGGACCCCCCCCAGGGGTTCAAGTGCAGATACGCAGTATTTT. Amino acid sequence: CAWTPPRGSSADTQYF. The chain has TRBV30 and TRBJ2-3; D may be TRBD1 (6 bases). V lost 4 bases to trimming and J lost 4 bases, with 21 bases between them. Germline CDR1 GTSNPN, CDR2 SVGIG (reference sequence). The CDR3 runs 16 residues.

V usage is TRBV4-1 and J usage is TRBJ1-2, with TRBD1 matching 8 bases. The length of the CDR3 is 15 residues. The V and J ends lost 6 bases and 4 bases, in that order; junction bases with no gene match: 10. The germline V gene encodes CDR1 MGHRA and CDR2 YSYEKL. The DNA of the CDR3 is TGCGCCAGCAGGGTCAGGGGGCTAAGAGGCTATGGCTACACCTTC. Translated: CASRVRGLRGYGYTF.

This clone was picked up a small number of times. The V and J genes are TRBV6-1 and TRBJ2-7, with 9 positions matching TRBD2. The CDR3 extends over 13 amino acids. Germline V gene lookup returns CDR1 MNHNS and CDR2 SASEGT. The junction had 3 bases not matched to a gene; V was cut back by 7 bases and J by 2 bases. CDR3 sequence (DNA): TGTGCCAGCAATAGCGGGGGAACCTACGAGCAGTACTTC. As protein: CASNSGGTYEQYF.

The chain joins TRBV10-3 to TRBJ2-7, with 8 nucleotides matching TRBD1. Per germline, CDR1 ENHRY and CDR2 SYGVKD. The CDR3 has 16 residues. V trimming: 3 bases; J trimming: 4 bases; junction bases outside the gene matches: 11. CDR3 amino acids: CAISELLDRDTYEQYF. In DNA, the CDR3 is TGTGCCATCAGTGAACTCCTGGACAGGGACACTTACGAGCAGTACTTC.

The chain links TRBV15 to TRBJ2-1, with D tentatively TRBD1 (5 bases). Trimming shortened V by 0 bases and J by 0 bases, and 9 bases separated the two germline ends. From germline, CDR1 is LNHNV and CDR2 YYDKDF (reference sequence). The CDR3 has 16 amino acids. The DNA for the CDR3 is TGTGCCACCAGCAGAGATATAGGGGACTCCTACAATGAGCAGTTCTTC. Its protein product is CATSRDIGDSYNEQFF.

The rearrangement uses TRBV7-8 and TRBJ2-1; TRBD2 agrees at 11 bases. The germline V gene has CDR1 SGHVS and CDR2 FQNEAQ. The CDR3 has 17 residues. The J segment lost 4 bases and the V segment lost 1 base, leaving 6 bases of the junction unmatched. The CDR3 region has the DNA TGTGCCAGCAGCTTAGGTCTAGCGGGGGGCGGGTACAATGAGCAGTTCTTC. This encodes CASSLGLAGGGYNEQFF. The full variable domain, completed using reference TRBV7-8 and TRBJ2-1, is GAGVSQSPRYKVAKRGQDVALRCDPISGHVSLFWYQQALGQGPEFLTYFQNEAQLDKSGLPSDRFFAERPEGSVSTLKIQRTQQEDSAVYLCASSLGLAGGGYNEQFFGPGTRLTVL.

V is TRBV7-9 and J is TRBJ2-5; possibly TRBD1 for D (5 bases). Germline CDR1 reads SEHNR; CDR2 reads FQNEAQ (reference sequence). Trimming pared 2 bases from V and 1 base from J, leaving 11 bases between. The CDR3 runs to 15 residues. Here the CDR3 reads CASSLRQSPQETQYF. CDR3 nucleotide sequence: TGTGCCAGCAGCTTACGACAGTCCCCCCAAGAGACCCAGTACTTC.

The chain combines TRBV19 with TRBJ1-1; D perhaps matches TRBD1 (5 bases). Deletions cut 4 bases from V and 0 bases from J, with 12 bases between. In germline, CDR1 is LNHDA, CDR2 SQIVND (reference sequence). This CDR3 is 15 amino acids long. The CDR3 DNA reads TGTGCCAGTAGTACGAGGGGAGGGATGAACACTGAAGCTTTCTTT. Residues: CASSTRGGMNTEAFF.

The rearrangement joins TRBV4-1 to TRBJ1-3, with 9 bases matching TRBD1. Germline V gene lookup returns CDR1 MGHRA and CDR2 YSYEKL. This CDR3 contains 16 residues. J was trimmed by 2 bases and V by 4 bases; bases with no gene match: 6. DNA of the CDR3: TGCGCCAGCAGCCTAGAAAGGGACAGGGCTGGAAACACCATATATTTT. Amino acid sequence: CASSLERDRAGNTIYF.

The genes are TRBV7-2 and TRBJ1-4, with a tentative D call TRBD1 (6 bases). The germline V gene has CDR1 SGHTA and CDR2 FQGNSA. The ends were cut back, 5 bases at V and 5 bases at J, with 15 bases in the middle. This CDR3 region has 15 residues. CDR3 residues: CASSMTGRTNEKLFF. The CDR3 bases are TGTGCCAGCAGCATGACAGGTCGAACCAATGAAAAACTGTTTTTT.

This clone appeared a few times. The chain links TRBV27 to TRBJ1-1; a weak D match, TRBD1 (5 bases). The CDR3 totals 16 residues. Germline V gene lookup returns CDR1 MNHEY and CDR2 SMNVEV (reference sequence). V was trimmed by 0 bases and J by 4 bases, leaving 15 bases between them. The CDR3 DNA reads as TGTGCCAGCAGTTTATCGAATCAGGGCTCGAGCACTGAAGCTTTCTTT. This encodes CASSLSNQGSSTEAFF.

The V call is TRBV30, the J call TRBJ1-3, with D tentatively TRBD1 (5 bases). Trimming removed 2 bases from V and 9 bases from J, with 17 bases in between. CDR3 length: 14 residues. Germline CDR1 is GTSNPN and CDR2 is SVGIG (reference sequence). This CDR3 is CAWSPGGEGSTIYF. The CDR3 DNA reads TGTGCCTGGAGTCCCGGGGGAGAAGGGAGCACCATATATTTT.

This clone was observed a few times. The chain joins TRBV6-6 to TRBJ1-1; D possibly corresponds to TRBD1 (6 bases). The V gene's germline CDR1 is MNHNY and CDR2 SVGAGI (reference sequence). This CDR3 comprises 12 residues. Trimming shortened V by 4 bases and J by 3 bases, and 6 bases separated the two germline ends. The CDR3 DNA is TGTGCCAGCAGTTGGACAGACACTGAAGCTTTCTTT. Translated: CASSWTDTEAFF.

This clone was seen a single time. At one boundary the junction diverges from the germline segment, which might be a read error. The chain uses TRBV6-4 and TRBJ1-2; D is perhaps TRBD1 (6 bases). The CDR3 is 10 residues long. Looked up from germline, CDR1 is MRHNA and CDR2 is SNTAGT. CDR3 sequence reads: CASRHRAKSF. Written as DNA, the CDR3 is TGTGCCAGCAGGCACAGGGCTAAGTCCTTC.

This rearrangement joins TRBV18 to TRBJ2-1; 10 bases match TRBD1. This CDR3 has 16 residues. Germline V gene sequence: CDR1 KGHSH, CDR2 LQKENI. After removal of 1 base from V and 6 bases from J, the junction contained 6 bases not matched to a gene. The CDR3 loop is CASSPRGTGEGNEQFF. The DNA of the CDR3 is TGTGCCAGCTCACCACGTGGGACAGGGGAAGGCAATGAGCAGTTCTTC.

The CDR3: CASSEKGANGYTF. The CDR3 DNA reads as TGTGCCAGCAGTGAAAAGGGGGCCAATGGCTACACCTTC. The genes are TRBV2 and TRBJ1-2; TRBD1 matches at 7 bases. The J segment lost 6 bases and the V segment lost 2 bases, leaving 3 bases of the junction unmatched. This CDR3 contains 13 residues. Germline lookup yields CDR1 SNHLY and CDR2 FYNNEI.